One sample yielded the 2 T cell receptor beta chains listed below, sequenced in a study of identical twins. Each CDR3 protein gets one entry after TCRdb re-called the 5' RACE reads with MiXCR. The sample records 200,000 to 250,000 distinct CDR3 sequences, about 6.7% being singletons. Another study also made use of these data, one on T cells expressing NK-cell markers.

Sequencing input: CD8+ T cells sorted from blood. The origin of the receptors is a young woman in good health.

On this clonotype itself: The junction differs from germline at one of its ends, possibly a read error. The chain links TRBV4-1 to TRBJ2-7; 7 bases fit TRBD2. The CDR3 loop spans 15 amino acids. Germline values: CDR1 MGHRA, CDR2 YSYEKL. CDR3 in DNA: TGTGCCAGCAGCCCCGGGCCTAGCGGAAATTACGAGCAGTACTTC. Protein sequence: CASSPGPSGNYEQYF.

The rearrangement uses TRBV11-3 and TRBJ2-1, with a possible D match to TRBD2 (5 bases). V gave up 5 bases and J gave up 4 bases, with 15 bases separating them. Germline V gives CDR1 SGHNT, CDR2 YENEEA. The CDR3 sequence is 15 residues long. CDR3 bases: TGTGCCAGCAGCGCACATCGGGGTTCTTACAATGAGCAGTTCTTC. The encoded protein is CASSAHRGSYNEQFF.